This entry concerns a single TCR beta chain. Its antigen is not yet known. Base quality data are lacking; no much larger clone is found one base away. From its cysteine to its phenylalanine, the CDR3 spans 15 amino acids. Only the CDR3 part of the read is kept: 45 bases, read in frame from the first base. V loses 7 bases of germline sequence and J loses 5 bases, and the interval between the two ends is 22 bases. According to the germline V gene, CDR1 reads SGHRS and CDR2 reads YFSETQ. Preparation of the library involved RACE. The sequencer was a NextSeq 500. During library preparation, unique molecular identifiers were attached to individual cDNA molecules so that TCRs could be counted quantitatively and reproducibly. Each blood RNA sample was used to sequence both TCR alpha and TCR beta chains. The paper's processing steps were these. The median number of TCRs per sample was 95,638, ranging from roughly 20,000 to 700,000. V, J and CDR3 annotation of the TCR reads was carried out using the Decombinator software suite. For the PS versus PT1 abundance plots, all samples were subsampled to the same number of TCRs (28,000). TCRs were defined as expanded if absent before sensitization and observed at least eight times at the 2-week time point. The raw public data were reprocessed by TCRdb itself: fastp quality trimming at Q25, MiXCR clonotype calling, in-frame beta chains only. CDR3 protein duplicates are merged, each entry listing the most common genes and DNA. The V and J calls here are based on TCRdb, not the publication. The sample table contains around 85,000 distinct CDR3 sequences; only one count was recorded for about an eighth of them. Around 5.7% of the sample comes from the top ten.

This sample stems from a study of human T cells and chemical hapten exposure (dated by TCRdb to the early 2020s). Concerning the study at large: For sensitization, 2% DPC in acetone was applied to an approximately 2 cm by approximately 2 cm area of upper inner arm skin. Throughout the roughly 26-week study period, patients were also given weekly therapeutic DPC doses on the scalp. Patch testing was performed on the upper back with Finn chambers containing 0.01% DPC, and the patch tests were scored after 6 days according to International Contact Dermatitis Research Group standards. The mostly female patient cohort included alopecia areata with under or over 50% scalp involvement, alopecia totalis and alopecia universalis. Libraries were combined into a pool for sequencing, and differences in TCR yield between samples came mainly from small differences in library volumes within the pool. The study tracked peripheral blood TCR repertoire changes in vivo during primary and secondary sensitization to the hapten diphenylcyclopropenone (DPC) in alopecia patients. Blood samples were taken from patients before sensitization (week 0) and at 2, 6 and about 24 weeks after DPC sensitization. Roughly 30 alopecia patients gave blood for TCR sequencing at one to four time points (pre-sensitization, 2, 6 and 24 weeks).

The time point label here, explained by the study, means: patch test 3, about 24 weeks after DPC sensitization. This sample's treatment or condition label indicates: therapeutic diphenylcyclopropenone sensitization with weekly scalp DPC. Blood at each patch-test visit was drawn before the patch test was applied. To be eligible, patients had to be aged 18 to 70, diagnosed with alopecia and judged suitable for DPC therapy, while pregnant patients were excluded. Unfractionated whole blood was collected in Tempus Blood RNA tubes, and total RNA was extracted from that blood. General study outcomes and caveats: Repeated subsampling changed both the strength of the expansion versus patch-test correlation and the threshold at which that correlation became significant. All patients had alopecia, a presumed autoimmune disease, so their immune response might differ from that of healthy individuals. A positive correlation was found between the number of PT1 expanded TCRs and patch test score, with significance reached at thresholds 8, 16 and 32 but not 4. DPC sensitization did not change the number of TCRs with a frequency above 1 in 1000, and there was no evidence of changes in global repertoire structure. Expanded TCRs formed significantly more large CDR3 similarity clusters than pre-sensitization or healthy control sets, consistent with antigen-driven responses.

The chain is assembled from TRBV5-1 and TRBJ2-7; the D region possibly corresponds to TRBD2 (7 bases align). The source of this sequence is a woman in her forties or fifties with alopecia areata. Some clones in this sample may be carry-over from other donors' samples. The source was whole blood, collected in connection with sensitization to the hapten diphenylcyclopropenone (DPC). The CDR3 protein: CASREVGTKFDEQYF. The DNA sequence is given as TGCGCCAGCCGGGAGGTCGGGACAAAGTTTGACGAGCAGTACTTC.